One and the same sample provided the 15 T cell receptor beta chains below, sequenced in a study of blood T cells in healthy people across ages. Then a second PCR, running about 7 to 11 cycles, was carried out with a sample-barcoded 5' primer and a J-beta primer mix. MiXCR, run by TCRdb on the 5' RACE reads, gives a single entry per CDR3 protein. Among about 1.7 million distinct CDR3 sequences, about 30% were seen once, and the ten largest hold around 7.7%. The specimen sequenced was blood. Receptor source: a woman between 25 and 40 years old in good health.

This clonotype was counted at least ten times. This chain links TRBV7-9 with TRBJ1-1; the D is unclear. Between the trimmed V and J ends, which lost 1 base and 9 bases, there was a span of 12 bases. The CDR3 is made up of 13 amino acids. CDR1 and CDR2 (germline): SEHNR, FQNEAQ (reference sequence). CDR3: CASSLVAHLQAFF. The CDR3 nucleotides read TGTGCCAGCAGCTTAGTAGCCCACCTCCAAGCTTTCTTT.

The chain carries TRBV18 and TRBJ2-2, with 12 bases that match TRBD2. Germline V gene sequence: CDR1 KGHSH, CDR2 LQKENI. The CDR3 length is 16 residues. With 2 bases clipped from V and 4 bases from J, the junction kept 2 bases outside the gene matches. CDR3 region: CASSPRLAGATGELFF. Written as DNA, the CDR3 is TGTGCCAGCTCACCAAGACTAGCGGGAGCCACCGGGGAGCTGTTTTTT.

This chain uses TRBV7-6 with TRBJ1-5; D is undetermined. Trimming left V 1 base short and J 5 bases short, with 6 bases between. In germline, CDR1 is SGHVS, CDR2 FNYEAQ. The CDR3 covers 13 residues. The CDR3 DNA follows: TGTGCCAGCAGCTTAGATTGGGATCAGCCCCAGCATTTT. Its translation: CASSLDWDQPQHF.

This clonotype showed up just a few times. The chain couples TRBV9 to TRBJ1-6; 7 nucleotides align to TRBD1. Germline V gene lookup returns CDR1 SGDLS and CDR2 YYNGEE. V shed 2 bases and J 5 bases; nucleotides not matched to a gene: 1. The CDR3 length is 14 residues. CDR3 region: CASSVGQNNSPLHF. The CDR3 DNA reads TGTGCCAGCAGCGTGGGACAGAATAATTCACCCCTCCACTTT.

This clonotype was seen a handful of times. V and J are TRBV18 and TRBJ2-5; D gene ambiguous. Trimming removed 6 bases at V and 2 bases at J, with 16 bases between. This CDR3 comprises 15 residues. The germline gives CDR1 KGHSH, CDR2 LQKENI. The CDR3 DNA reads TGTGCCAGCTCCCTAATTGGGCAGAGACAAGAGACCCAGTACTTC. It is translated as CASSLIGQRQETQYF.

This chain uses TRBV20-1 with TRBJ2-7, with 7 bases that match TRBD1. The end of the DNA is better explained by TRBJ2-5, so the J call may be wrong. Germline assignment: CDR1 DFQATT and CDR2 SNEGSKA (reference sequence). The CDR3 loop spans 13 amino acids. The CDR3 loop reads CSATDRVGKTQYF. The CDR3 DNA is TGCAGTGCAACAGACAGGGTAGGTAAGACCCAGTACTTC.

About this clonotype: A much larger clone lies a single base off, so this may be a read error. The V call is TRBV5-1, the J call TRBJ2-7; no clear D gene. Germline assignment: CDR1 SGHRS and CDR2 YFSETQ. The CDR3 runs to 15 residues. The CDR3 spells CTSRVGPTNTYEQYF. CDR3 DNA sequence: TGCACCAGCAGAGTGGGTCCGACGAACACCTACGAGCAGTACTTC.

This clonotype came up a few times. The chain links TRBV7-2 to TRBJ2-1; possible D gene TRBD2, 6 bases. Trimming stripped 3 bases from V and 7 bases from J, with 13 bases between. There are 14 residues in the CDR3. Per germline, CDR1 SGHTA and CDR2 FQGNSA. The CDR3 nucleotides read TGTGCCAGCAGCTTCGGCGGGGACGGAAATGAGCAGTTCTTC. It codes for CASSFGGDGNEQFF.

This clonotype was seen more than once but under ten times. J is TRBJ2-1 and V is TRBV7-2; 14 positions match TRBD2. The J segment lost 7 bases and the V segment lost 5 bases, leaving 10 bases of the junction unmatched. The length of the CDR3 is 17 residues. Germline CDR1 reads SGHTA; CDR2 reads FQGNSA. The CDR3, as DNA: TGTGCCAGCAGCCCGAGGATAGGGACTAGCGGGAGTAATGAGCAGTTCTTC. Translating it yields CASSPRIGTSGSNEQFF.

This clonotype occurred many times. This CDR3 reads CASSPLSEPYEQYF. The CDR3 bases are TGTGCCAGCAGCCCCTTAAGCGAACCCTACGAGCAGTACTTC. The rearrangement uses TRBV6-5 and TRBJ2-7, with D unresolved. Trimming shortened V by 6 bases and J by 2 bases, and 14 bases separated the two germline ends. The CDR3 contains 14 residues. Germline V gene data show CDR1 as MNHEY and CDR2 as SVGAGI.

The CDR3 loop is CASSLRPGRTDTQYF. In nucleotides, the CDR3 is TGCGCCAGCAGCCTCCGGCCGGGGCGCACAGATACGCAGTATTTT. The chain has TRBV4-3 and TRBJ2-3, with D tentatively TRBD1 or TRBD2 (5 bases each). This CDR3 spans 15 amino acids. The ends were cut back, 4 bases at V and 1 base at J, with 12 bases in the middle. CDR1 LGHNA and CDR2 YSLEER come from the germline V gene.

This clonotype was recorded a few times. V gene TRBV21-1 combines with J gene TRBJ2-1; the table gives TRBD2 as D, unverified against the DNA. TRBV21-1 is a known pseudogene. The CDR3 has 17 residues. The CDR3 nucleotides are TGTGCCAGCAGAATAGGGACTAGCGGGAGCTCCTACAATGAGCAGTTCTTC. Its protein is CASRIGTSGSSYNEQFF.

Only one count was recorded for this clonotype. V gene TRBV20-1 combines with J gene TRBJ2-5; 15 positions agree with TRBD2. Looked up from germline, CDR1 is DFQATT and CDR2 is SNEGSKA (reference sequence). The CDR3 covers 17 residues. After removal of 5 bases from V and 4 bases from J, the junction contained 11 bases not matched to a gene. The CDR3 nucleotides read TGCAGTGCTGCGCGGGGGAGGACTAGCGGGAGGGGAGAGACCCAGTACTTC. Its protein is CSAARGRTSGRGETQYF.

The chain combines TRBV20-1 with TRBJ2-3; D remains unclear. With 6 bases removed from V and 2 bases from J, the gap between germline ends came to 6 bases. The CDR3 length is 11 residues. Germline V CDR1 and CDR2: DFQATT, SNEGSKA (reference sequence). CDR3 bases: TGCAGTGCCAGTTACACAGATACGCAGTATTTT. Translating it yields CSASYTDTQYF.

Only a few counts were recorded for this clonotype. The gene calls are TRBV12-3 or TRBV12-4 and TRBJ2-5; TRBD2 matches 9 bases. The V and J ends lost 1 base and 5 bases, in that order; junction bases with no gene match: 11. This CDR3 contains 17 residues. CDR3 protein: CASSLGVGGAGGETQYF. In DNA form, the CDR3 reads TGTGCCAGCAGTTTAGGGGTTGGGGGAGCGGGAGGTGAGACCCAGTACTTC.